This TCR beta chain was sequenced for a study of blood T cells in healthy people across ages. The study's findings and limits: Donors of long life had a larger count of naive CD4+ cells and greater diversity than aged donors.

Each sample gave at least 6.5 million isolated PBMCs. V dropped 5 bases and J dropped 8 bases, with 25 bases sitting between them. The CDR3 is 17 amino acids. Germline assignment: CDR1 MNHEY and CDR2 SMNVEV (reference sequence). Together with a sample-barcoded 5' primer, a J-beta primer mix was included in a second PCR lasting roughly 6 to 12 cycles. A template-switch adaptor containing 12 random nucleotides labeled each cDNA molecule. TCRdb passed the 5' RACE reads through MiXCR, listing each CDR3 protein once. Found here are 600,000 or so distinct CDR3 sequences, about 28% of them singletons; the top ten hold 15% to 18%. In this sample, this clonotype turned up many times. No antigen is known for it.

The sequence derives from a woman over 75 in good health. Sequenced input: blood. V is TRBV27 and J is TRBJ2-1; D is possibly TRBD2 (6 bases). CDR3 protein: CASSPLSTSLLFDEQFF. For the CDR3, the DNA is TGTGCCAGCAGTCCCCTCTCGACTAGTCTACTTTTCGATGAGCAGTTCTTC.